Following are 9 T cell receptor beta chains from one sample sequenced in a study of CD8 T cells in ankylosing spondylitis. TCRdb recomputed calls from the 5' RACE reads with MiXCR, one row per CDR3 protein. The sample shows 50,000 to 65,000 distinct CDR3 sequences, 7.4% of them seen only once. The sequenced sample was blood, either unsorted or a sorted T cell fraction (not recorded which). The receptors derive from a female donor with ankylosing spondylitis or in good health (not recorded which).

This clonotype was seen many times. V is TRBV3-1 and J is TRBJ1-1, with unresolved D. The CDR3 spans 12 residues. Germline V gives CDR1 LGHDT, CDR2 YNNKEL (reference sequence). Trimming left V 2 bases short and J 6 bases short, with 7 bases between. For the CDR3, the DNA is TGTGCCAGCAGCCAACAGGAGGCTGAAGCTTTCTTT. Protein: CASSQQEAEAFF.

This clonotype was seen many times. The CDR3 is CASSERPWELFF. CDR3 bases: TGTGCCAGCAGTGAACGTCCCTGGGAGCTGTTTTTT. The gene calls are TRBV2 and TRBJ2-2; D is unclear. CDR1 is SNHLY, CDR2 FYNNEI, per germline. This CDR3 is 12 amino acids long. The ends were cut back, 2 bases at V and 9 bases at J, with 7 bases in the middle.

The chain couples TRBV12-3 or TRBV12-4 to TRBJ1-1; 8 bases match TRBD1. V gave up 1 base and J gave up 1 base; unmatched junction bases: 5. The CDR3 runs 16 residues. In DNA, the CDR3 is TGTGCCAGCAGTTTAGGACAGGGGCGAGGGAACACTGAAGCTTTCTTT. It yields the protein CASSLGQGRGNTEAFF.

The table lists this clonotype with many counts. The chain has TRBV24-1 and TRBJ1-2, with a tentative D call TRBD1 (5 bases). The CDR3 covers 13 residues. Between the trimmed V and J ends, which lost 5 bases and 7 bases, there was a span of 13 bases. Per germline, CDR1 KGHDR and CDR2 SFDVKD. CDR3 loop: CATSGPGTAGYTF. The DNA for the CDR3 is TGTGCCACCAGTGGCCCCGGGACCGCTGGCTACACCTTC.

Worth noting for this clonotype: Possible read error: a much larger clone is one base away. This CDR3 is CAIRTVVKETQYF. The DNA of the CDR3 is TGTGCCATCAGGACGGTGGTGAAAGAGACCCAGTACTTC. The V and J genes are TRBV10-3 and TRBJ2-5; D is ambiguous. Trimming stripped 6 bases from V and 3 bases from J, with 11 bases between. Germline assignment: CDR1 ENHRY and CDR2 SYGVKD. The CDR3 runs to 13 residues.

The chain couples TRBV3-1 to TRBJ2-1; 9 bases line up with TRBD2. The trim removed 1 base at V and 2 bases at J, leaving 3 bases unmatched. CDR1 LGHDT and CDR2 YNNKEL come from the germline V gene (reference sequence). This CDR3 spans 16 amino acids. The CDR3 loop is CASSQGLAGPYNEQFF. The CDR3 DNA reads TGTGCCAGCAGCCAAGGGCTAGCGGGGCCCTACAATGAGCAGTTCTTC.

At least ten counts were recorded for this clonotype. The chain uses TRBV2 and TRBJ1-2; no clear D. V lost 2 bases and J lost 6, with 13 bases in between. This CDR3 has 14 amino acids. Germline V CDR1 and CDR2: SNHLY, FYNNEI. The CDR3 DNA is TGTGCCAGCAGTGAAAGTGTGAGTTCCCATGGCTACACCTTC. It codes for CASSESVSSHGYTF.

This clonotype showed up many times. This sequence joins TRBV7-8 and TRBJ1-5, with 11 positions matching TRBD1. CDR3 length equals 16 residues. J was trimmed by 6 bases and V by 3 bases; bases with no gene match: 7. Germline CDR1 reads SGHVS; CDR2 reads FQNEAQ. The CDR3 loop reads CASSLFGQGAGQPQHF. DNA for the CDR3: TGTGCCAGCAGCTTGTTTGGACAGGGGGCGGGTCAGCCCCAGCATTTT.

This clonotype appeared many times. The chain couples TRBV7-7 to TRBJ2-1; D remains ambiguous. Trimming removed 2 bases at V and 2 bases at J, with 10 bases between. The germline V gene encodes CDR1 SSHAT and CDR2 FNYEAQ (reference sequence). The CDR3 consists of 15 residues. The CDR3 here is CASSLLQPPYNEQFF. The CDR3, as DNA: TGTGCCAGCAGCTTACTACAGCCCCCCTACAATGAGCAGTTCTTC.